This entry describes one T cell receptor beta chain. Antigen unknown. Second-dose timings of about 4 or about 12 weeks were pooled. The junction had 6 bases not matched to a gene; V was cut back by 3 bases and J by 4 bases. The CDR3 loop spans 15 amino acids. Per germline, CDR1 SNHLY and CDR2 FYNNEI. These data belong to a study of T cell responses to AZD1222 COVID-19 vaccine. Sequencing used immunoSEQ multiplex PCR; TCRdb keeps in-frame clones, though not all of them. Among about 120,000 clones listed, approximately 90% were seen once. Whole-study results and caveats: Donors were largely white British and mainly female; clonal diversity was possibly underestimated. Receipt of two AZD1222 doses was followed by a rise in Spike-specific TCR breadth and depth.

The clonotype was recovered from an adult who received the AZD1222 COVID-19 vaccine. J is TRBJ2-7 and V is TRBV2; TRBD1 matches at 10 bases. Sequencing was performed on peripheral blood, taken 28 days after the second AZD1222 dose. CDR3: CASSDKGTGAYEQYF. The CDR3 DNA sequence: TGTGCCAGCAGTGATAAAGGGACAGGGGCTTACGAGCAGTACTTC. The variable domain in full, completed from reference TRBV2 and TRBJ2-7, reads EPEVTQTPSHQVTQMGQEVILRCVPISNHLYFYWYRQILGQKVEFLVSFYNNEISEKSEIFDDQFSVERPDGSNFTLKIRSTKLEDSAMYFCASSDKGTGAYEQYFGPGTRLTVT.